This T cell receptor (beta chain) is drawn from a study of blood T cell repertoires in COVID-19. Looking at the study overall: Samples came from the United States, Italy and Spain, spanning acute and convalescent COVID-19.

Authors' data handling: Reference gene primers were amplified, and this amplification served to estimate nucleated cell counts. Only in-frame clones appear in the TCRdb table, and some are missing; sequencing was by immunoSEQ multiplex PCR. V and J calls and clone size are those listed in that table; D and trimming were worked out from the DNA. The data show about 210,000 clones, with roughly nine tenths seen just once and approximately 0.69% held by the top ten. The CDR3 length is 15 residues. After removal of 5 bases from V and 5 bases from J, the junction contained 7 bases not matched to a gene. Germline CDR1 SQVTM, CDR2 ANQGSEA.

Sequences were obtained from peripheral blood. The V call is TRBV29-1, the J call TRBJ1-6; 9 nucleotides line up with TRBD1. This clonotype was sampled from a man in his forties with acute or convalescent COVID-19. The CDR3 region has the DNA TGCAGCGTTCCCGGGACAGGGCTCGATAATTCACCCCTCCACTTT. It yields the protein CSVPGTGLDNSPLHF.